This T cell receptor beta chain was documented in a study of cytomegalovirus exposure and HLA in healthy donors. Background on the study: Roughly 180 million T cells yielded 90 million to 130 million unique TCR beta sequences, as an earlier analysis found.

Primers: 60 Vbeta forward and 13 Jbeta reverse. Produced via immunoSEQ multiplex PCR; TCRdb's table is partial and in-frame only. The sample carries around 140,000 clones, roughly three quarters recorded once. The CDR3 spans 15 residues. The V segment lost 6 bases and the J segment 7 bases; nucleotides outside the gene matches: 14. The germline V gene encodes CDR1 MNHEY and CDR2 SMNVEV (reference sequence). The sequenced sample was PBMCs. The V call is TRBV27, the J call TRBJ1-2; TRBD1 aligns across 7 bases. The TCR sequence derives from a woman aged 55-70 years in good health and CMV-seronegative. The CDR3 region has the DNA TGTGCCAGCAGCGGACTTGAGACAGGGTCGGGTGGCTACACCTTC. Amino acids: CASSGLETGSGGYTF.